This T cell receptor beta chain was sequenced in a study of cytomegalovirus exposure and HLA in healthy donors. With 4 bases clipped from V and 5 bases from J, the junction kept 6 bases outside the gene matches. Germline V gene data show CDR1 as SGHNT and CDR2 as YYREEE (reference sequence). This CDR3 has 14 residues. Profiling relied on immunoSEQ multiplex PCR, and the TCRdb table lists in-frame clones only, not all of them. The data show about 120,000 clones, 85% seen once. Remarks on this clone: The antigen is not known.

Study-level results: Most TCR sequences showed up rarely, but some public TCRs showed up in many donors. Researchers counted around 170 TCR beta chains as cytomegalovirus-associated. Subsequent analysis showed first-cohort TCR clusters tending to co-occur in about 110 validation repertoires.

While the first cohort had 600 to 800 subjects, the donors belonged to the separate validation cohort of over a hundred subjects. The TCR was taken from a woman in her twenties or thirties in good health and CMV-seronegative. Material for sequencing was PBMCs. The chain joins TRBV5-4 to TRBJ2-5, with 9 nucleotides matching TRBD1. The CDR3 region is CASSQTGGRETQYF. CDR3 DNA sequence: TGTGCCAGCAGCCAAACAGGGGGCCGGGAGACCCAGTACTTC. Full variable domain (outside the CDR3, taken from reference TRBV5-4 and TRBJ2-5): ETGVTQSPTHLIKTRGQQVTLRCSSQSGHNTVSWYQQALGQGPQFIFQYYREEENGRGNFPPRFSGLQFPNYSSELNVNALELDDSALYLCASSQTGGRETQYFGPGTRLLVL.